Given below is one T cell receptor beta chain in context. The table came from immunoSEQ multiplex PCR; TCRdb's copy has only in-frame clones and leaves some out. The sample records around 310,000 clones, about 88% being singletons. The data derive from a study of blood T cell repertoires in COVID-19. The source is a woman aged 40 to 50 who had recovered from COVID-19. The sample taken for sequencing was PBMCs or T cells enriched from blood (not recorded which).

The CDR3 protein is CATSRDSGRLYEQYF. CDR3 bases: TGTGCCACCAGCAGAGATAGCGGGAGATTGTACGAGCAGTACTTC. The chain carries TRBV15 and TRBJ2-7, with 9 nucleotides matching TRBD2. CDR1 and CDR2 (germline): LNHNV, YYDKDF (reference sequence). This CDR3 is 15 amino acids long. V lost 0 bases and J lost 4; bases outside the gene matches: 4.